Shown below are 24 T cell receptor beta chains from a single sample sequenced in a study of T cell responses to AZD1222 COVID-19 vaccine. Sequencing used immunoSEQ multiplex PCR; TCRdb keeps in-frame clones, though not all of them. The sample has about 140,000 clones; more than 75% are singletons. Specimen: peripheral blood, collected 28 days after the second AZD1222 dose. The source is an adult who received the AZD1222 COVID-19 vaccine.

This clone was seen a single time. The CDR3 is CASSPHVAGIGNEQFF. In DNA form, the CDR3 reads TGTGCCAGCAGCCCCCATGTAGCGGGAATTGGCAATGAGCAGTTCTTC. This chain connects TRBV7-3 to TRBJ2-1; 8 bases align to TRBD2. This CDR3 is 16 amino acids long. Germline loops: CDR1 SGHTA, CDR2 FQGTGA. V lost 5 bases, J lost 6 bases, and 12 bases stayed unmatched.

The rearrangement joins TRBV4-1 to TRBJ2-1; D is undetermined. The CDR3 is 14 residues long. The germline gives CDR1 MGHRA, CDR2 YSYEKL. V was pared by 0 bases and J by 8 bases, with 11 bases between. The DNA of the CDR3 is TGCGCCAGCAGCCAAGAAAGGGATCCCGATGAGCAGTTCTTC. Translated: CASSQERDPDEQFF.

This clone has more than one count but fewer than ten. The chain uses TRBV7-2 and TRBJ2-1; TRBD2 agrees at 8 bases. The CDR3 length is 14 residues. J lost 6 bases, V lost 2 bases, and 3 bases had no gene match. Germline CDR1 SGHTA, CDR2 FQGNSA. The chain's CDR3 is CASSLTGTSNEQFF. The CDR3 DNA follows: TGTGCCAGCAGCTTAACCGGGACTAGCAATGAGCAGTTCTTC.

This rearrangement joins TRBV5-4 to TRBJ2-7; the D gene is possibly TRBD2 (5 bases). The CDR3 length is 15 residues. V was shortened by 3 bases and J by 2 bases, with 15 bases between the two germline ends. Germline V gene sequence: CDR1 SGHNT, CDR2 YYREEE (reference sequence). CDR3 DNA sequence: TGTGCCAGCAGCTCCTTCCCCGGGAAAACCTACGAGCAGTACTTC. Its protein is CASSSFPGKTYEQYF.

The chain couples TRBV9 to TRBJ1-3, with D possibly matching TRBD1 (6 bases). Trimming shortened V by 2 bases and J by 1 base, and 7 bases separated the two germline ends. Germline loops: CDR1 SGDLS, CDR2 YYNGEE. The CDR3 is 14 residues long. This CDR3 reads CASSVQGSGNTIYF. The CDR3 coding sequence is TGTGCCAGCAGCGTTCAGGGGTCTGGAAACACCATATATTTT.

In this sample, this clone turned up once. This chain joins TRBV6-1 and TRBJ1-2; D perhaps matches TRBD1 (5 bases). This CDR3 comprises 17 residues. Looked up from germline, CDR1 is MNHNS and CDR2 is SASEGT. V dropped 0 bases and J dropped 4 bases, with 18 bases sitting between them. This CDR3 is CASSEASLGVGGYGYTF. CDR3 DNA sequence: TGTGCCAGCAGTGAAGCGAGCCTAGGGGTCGGCGGCTATGGCTACACCTTC.

This chain links TRBV5-1 with TRBJ2-5, with 12 bases lining up with TRBD2. Germline V lookup: CDR1 SGHRS, CDR2 YFSETQ. CDR3 length: 15 amino acids. Germline trimming cut 0 bases from V and 4 bases from J; bases unmatched to any gene: 1. DNA of the CDR3: TGCGCCAGCAGCTTGGTACTAGCGGGGGGAGAGACCCAGTACTTC. It encodes CASSLVLAGGETQYF.

This chain connects TRBV27 to TRBJ2-7; D is perhaps TRBD1 or TRBD2 (5 bases each). CDR1 and CDR2 (germline): MNHEY, SMNVEV (reference sequence). CDR3 size: 14 residues. V shed 3 bases and J shed 2 bases, with 11 bases lying between them. Written as DNA, the CDR3 is TGTGCCAGCAGTTTTCGGGACGGAACCTACGAGCAGTACTTC. Amino acid sequence: CASSFRDGTYEQYF.

This chain joins TRBV5-8 and TRBJ2-7; D might be TRBD2 (5 bases). There are 15 residues in the CDR3. V lost 4 bases to trimming and J lost 2 bases, with 16 bases between them. Germline values: CDR1 SGHTS, CDR2 YDEGEE. This CDR3 reads CASSTRGWQAYEQYF. CDR3 sequence (DNA): TGTGCCAGCAGCACCCGGGGATGGCAGGCCTACGAGCAGTACTTC.

Written as DNA, the CDR3 is TGTGCCAGCAGCACCACCCAAGACTATGGCTACACCTTC. It specifies CASSTTQDYGYTF. This chain links TRBV12-3 or TRBV12-4 with TRBJ1-2; unclear D gene. The CDR3 spans 13 residues. V was trimmed by 6 bases and J by 3 bases, leaving 11 bases between them.

J is TRBJ1-2 and V is TRBV2; D not certain. The germline V gene has CDR1 SNHLY and CDR2 FYNNEI. This CDR3 spans 12 amino acids. V was shortened by 4 bases and J by 7 bases, with 10 bases between the two germline ends. The CDR3 region has the DNA TGTGCCAGCAGTGTGATCGTCAGTGGCTACACCTTC. Encoded protein: CASSVIVSGYTF.

The rearrangement joins TRBV3-1 (or the pseudogene TRBV3-2) to TRBJ1-1; D is uncertain. The germline CDR1 and CDR2 sequences are LGHDT and YNNKEL (reference sequence). The CDR3 loop spans 13 amino acids. V lost 4 bases and J lost 1, with 7 bases in between. This chain's CDR3 is CASSLLENTEAFF. CDR3 bases: TGTGCCAGCAGCCTGTTAGAGAACACTGAAGCTTTCTTT.

This clone has more than one count but fewer than ten. The V and J genes are TRBV10-3 and TRBJ2-1; 11 nucleotides line up with TRBD2. CDR1 and CDR2 (germline): ENHRY, SYGVKD. V gave up 4 bases and J gave up 1 base; unmatched junction bases: 0. This CDR3 is built from 15 residues. This CDR3 reads CAISASGGSYNEQFF. For the CDR3, the DNA is TGTGCCATCAGTGCTAGCGGGGGGTCCTACAATGAGCAGTTCTTC.

V usage is TRBV5-6 and J usage is TRBJ2-3; unclear D gene. The CDR3 is made up of 14 amino acids. Trimming stripped 3 bases from V and 0 bases from J, with 8 bases between. In germline, CDR1 is SGHDT, CDR2 YYEEEE. CDR3 in DNA: TGTGCCAGCAGCTCCGCGTCTAGCACAGATACGCAGTATTTT. This translates into CASSSASSTDTQYF.

V usage is TRBV6-1 and J usage is TRBJ1-2; no firm D call. Trimming took 0 bases from V and 7 from J, leaving 12 bases between them. The CDR3 contains 14 residues. In germline, CDR1 is MNHNS, CDR2 SASEGT. The CDR3 loop is CASSEAVLFGGYTF. CDR3 DNA sequence: TGTGCCAGCAGTGAAGCGGTTCTTTTCGGTGGCTACACCTTC.

The V and J genes are TRBV21-1 and TRBJ2-1; no check of the table's D call, TRBD2, against the DNA was made. TRBV21-1 is assigned pseudogene status. The CDR3 totals 16 residues. The CDR3 sequence: CASTPGLAGPYNEQFF. The CDR3 DNA reads TGTGCCAGCACCCCGGGACTAGCGGGCCCCTACAATGAGCAGTTCTTC.

This clone has a handful of counts. The chain recombines TRBV27 with TRBJ1-1; D perhaps matches TRBD1 (5 bases). Trimming took 3 bases from V and 9 from J, leaving 11 bases between them. This CDR3 is built from 12 residues. Germline V gene data show CDR1 as MNHEY and CDR2 as SMNVEV (reference sequence). CDR3 amino acids: CASSFNRGKAFF. The DNA for the CDR3 is TGTGCCAGCAGTTTTAATAGGGGAAAAGCTTTCTTT.

The chain couples TRBV3-1 (or the pseudogene TRBV3-2) to TRBJ1-2; D is perhaps TRBD1 (6 bases). V lost 3 bases, J lost 5 bases, and 22 bases lay in between. This CDR3 is built from 17 residues. CDR1 LGHDT and CDR2 YNNKEL come from the germline V gene (reference sequence). CDR3 in DNA: TGTGCCAGCAGCCAGTGGGGGGCGAGGTTCCCCTCTTATGGCTACACCTTC. This translates into CASSQWGARFPSYGYTF.

The genes are TRBV9 and TRBJ1-1; maybe TRBD1 (5 bases). Germline values: CDR1 SGDLS, CDR2 YYNGEE. V lost 0 bases and J 1 base, leaving 10 bases between the germline ends. The CDR3 is 15 residues long. CDR3 residues: CASSVGGSANTEAFF. The CDR3 DNA follows: TGTGCCAGCAGCGTAGGGGGCAGTGCGAACACTGAAGCTTTCTTT.

This rearrangement joins TRBV5-8 to TRBJ2-1; 7 positions match TRBD1. The CDR3 is made up of 14 amino acids. With V trimmed by 3 bases and J by 3 bases, 3 bases remained unmatched. Germline CDR1 SGHTS, CDR2 YDEGEE. This CDR3 reads CASSYGTDYNEQFF. The CDR3 DNA reads TGTGCCAGCAGCTACGGGACAGACTACAATGAGCAGTTCTTC. The whole variable domain, remainder taken from reference TRBV5-8 and TRBJ2-1, is EAGVTQSPTHLIKTRGQQATLRCSPISGHTSVYWYQQALGLGLQFLLWYDEGEERNRGNFPPRFSGRQFPNYSSELNVNALELEDSALYLCASSYGTDYNEQFFGPGTRLTVL.

This chain uses TRBV25-1 with TRBJ1-1; possible D gene TRBD1, 6 bases. Trimming shortened V by 8 bases and J by 0 bases, and 16 bases separated the two germline ends. The CDR3 consists of 15 residues. The V gene's germline CDR1 is MGHDK and CDR2 SYGVNS. CDR3 in amino acids: CASEKTGLMNTEAFF. The CDR3 DNA sequence: TGTGCCAGCGAAAAGACAGGACTTATGAACACTGAAGCTTTCTTT.

This clone was seen only a few times. V gene TRBV18 combines with J gene TRBJ1-2; 9 bases line up with TRBD1. V shed 3 bases and J 8 bases; nucleotides not matched to a gene: 7. The CDR3 runs to 14 residues. Germline values: CDR1 KGHSH, CDR2 LQKENI. CDR3 sequence reads: CASSPGDRARGYTF. The CDR3 nucleotides read TGTGCCAGCTCACCTGGGGACAGGGCTCGGGGCTACACCTTC.

For this clone: Other DNA sequences in this specimen translate into the identical CDR3. The rearrangement joins TRBV5-1 to TRBJ1-1; D remains unclear. V gave up 0 bases and J gave up 3 bases, with 0 bases separating them. Per germline, CDR1 SGHRS and CDR2 YFSETQ. This CDR3 contains 11 residues. CDR3 region: CASSLDTEAFF. CDR3 nucleotides: TGCGCCAGCAGCTTGGACACTGAAGCTTTCTTT.

The sample holds one count of this clone. The CDR3 protein is CASTTELGYYGYTF. Here the CDR3 DNA reads TGTGCCAGCACAACCGAGCTGGGGTACTATGGCTACACCTTC. The V and J genes are TRBV2 and TRBJ1-2; D remains ambiguous. Trimming took off 7 bases at V and 3 bases at J, with 15 bases between the two ends. Germline CDR1 SNHLY, CDR2 FYNNEI. CDR3 length equals 14 residues. Variable domain in full (rest from reference TRBV2 and TRBJ1-2): EPEVTQTPSHQVTQMGQEVILRCVPISNHLYFYWYRQILGQKVEFLVSFYNNEISEKSEIFDDQFSVERPDGSNFTLKIRSTKLEDSAMYFCASTTELGYYGYTFGSGTRLTVV.